The sample holds one count of the clone carrying this T cell receptor (beta chain). CDR1 and CDR2 from the germline V gene are MNHNS and SASEGT. There are 18 residues in the CDR3. Trimming removed 4 bases from V and 0 bases from J, with 16 bases in between. Sequencing used immunoSEQ multiplex PCR; TCRdb keeps in-frame clones, though not all of them. The sample consists of tens of thousands of clones, around 90% of them appearing once. These data come from a study of T cell responses to AZD1222 COVID-19 vaccine. The receptor was derived from an adult in good health. V gene TRBV6-1 combines with J gene TRBJ1-6; D not certain. The material was peripheral blood, obtained on day 0 of AZD1222 vaccination. The CDR3 nucleotides are TGTGCCAGCAGTGCAAAGGGCGGTGAGAGCTCCTATAATTCACCCCTCCACTTT. Translation gives CASSAKGGESSYNSPLHF.